This T cell receptor (beta chain) was sequenced for a study of T cell repertoires in cytomegalovirus infection. Study details: Both recently identified HLA-C-restricted and well-studied HLA-B-restricted CMV epitopes were used in the study. Public signatures in TCR beta pointed to CMV infection and matching HLA type. Broader study findings: In two of eight donors, the top clonotype was HLA-C-restricted CMV-specific. The cumulative frequency of public TCR beta families identified carriers of CMV plus the relevant HLA.

MiXCR, applied by TCRdb to the reads, yields one record per CDR3 protein. The repertoire holds about 900,000 distinct CDR3 sequences, with roughly 30% as singletons. This clonotype was recorded at least ten times. Antigen unknown. This receptor was taken from a human donor in good health (CMV status not recorded). Some clones in this sample may be carry-over from other donors' samples. The source was cultured CD8+ T cells from PBMCs, collected from culture after CMV antigen stimulation.

For the CDR3, the DNA is TGTGCCAGCAGCTTCCTCAGCGGGGGGTCGCCTAGTGAGCAGTTCTTC. Translation: CASSFLSGGSPSEQFF. This chain joins TRBV7-2 and TRBJ2-1, with TRBD2 matching 9 bases. The CDR3 is 16 amino acids. The J segment lost 9 bases and the V segment lost 3 bases, leaving 12 bases of the junction unmatched. In germline, CDR1 is SGHTA, CDR2 FQGNSA.